This T cell receptor (beta chain) was recovered during a study of blood T cell repertoires in COVID-19. Study at large: The United States, Italy and Spain supplied acute and convalescent COVID-19 samples. The analysed material was cDNA or gDNA that came from T cells, B-cell-depleted T cells, or PBMCs.

Cohorts were determined from participant-reported clinical history. Only in-frame clones appear in the TCRdb table, and some are missing; sequencing was by immunoSEQ multiplex PCR. The table has 350,000 to 400,000 clones, 80% to 90% seen once. With 1 base removed from V and 4 bases from J, the gap between germline ends came to 12 bases. Looked up from germline, CDR1 is SGHRS and CDR2 is YFSETQ. The CDR3 runs 15 residues. Sequences were obtained from PBMCs or T cells enriched from blood (not recorded which). The clonotype was recovered from a man aged 40-49 years in a cohort exposed to, infected with or recovered from COVID-19 (not recorded which). The chain has TRBV5-1 and TRBJ1-3; D may be TRBD1 (6 bases). This CDR3 is CASSLNTGLGNTIYF. The CDR3 DNA is TGCGCCAGCAGCTTGAATACAGGGTTAGGAAACACCATATATTTT.